This T cell receptor beta chain is drawn from a study of cytomegalovirus exposure and HLA in healthy donors (dated by TCRdb to 2015 to 2018). Context from the whole study: According to an earlier analysis of several hundred of the donors, 200 million or so T cells yielded over 90 million unique TCR beta sequences and about 280 Gb of sequence data. Roughly 300 gigabases of sequencing data and approximately 92 million unique TCR sequences made up an early release that covered under 750 HLA-typed donors. Among the approximately 400 genotyped donors, around 79% belonged to the genetic ancestry cluster associated with self-reported Caucasian donors. The study aimed to test whether signatures of past pathogen exposure could be identified by cataloging public T cell receptors. The study used immunosequencing to profile the T cell repertoires of more than 650 subjects and linked those repertoires to cytomegalovirus serostatus. In addition to the first cohort of 666 subjects, a separate validation cohort of 120 different subjects was used. To predict cytomegalovirus infection status, the study brought together high-throughput TCR immunosequencing, statistical association of individual TCRs with disease status, and machine learning. To study patterns of TCR occurrence, a later analysis re-analyzed previously published TCR beta repertoires from 600 to 750 donors and added high-resolution HLA genotyping. Rather than drawing on any new phenotypic data, the later analysis identified candidate immune exposures from TCR beta sequences and the way those sequences occurred across donors. An earlier analysis of fewer than 700 of the donors applied high-throughput TCR beta sequencing to assess whether each TCR beta V gene segment acted as functional or pseudogenic. Donor age, sex, ethnicity and CMV serostatus were compiled together with the repertoire data. Genome-wide SNP genotypes for about 65% of the 666 donors were used in a later genetic analysis, which treated that subset as a discovery cohort. Every discovery cohort repertoire had been produced on one sequencing platform. HLA typing included class I and class II loci at four-digit resolution. The number of typed donors differed by locus: about 629-630 for A, B, C, DRB1 and DQB1; some 500 for DQA1; over 600 for DPA1; and around 470 for DPB1. Roughly 5 DR-DQ haplotypes were handled as single units for association and clustering, since linkage in the cohort was strong. Among a few hundred genotyped donors of the cohort, an average of 235,054 unique TCR beta nucleotide sequences were sequenced per donor, roughly 20% of them non-productive. Points the paper makes about the study in general: According to a later analysis, parvovirus B19, influenza, CMV and Epstein-Barr virus appeared linked to several top co-occurrence clusters. Only TCR beta chains were sequenced in this cohort, and the absence of alpha or paired-chain data limited detectable features. The study listed approximately 150 TCR beta chains as associated with cytomegalovirus. In vitro tests confirmed that a few of the cytomegalovirus-associated TCR beta chains recognize cytomegalovirus antigens. V-gene and J-gene trimming of TCR beta chains was associated with a missense DCLRE1C variant in a later genetic analysis, and the association was replicated in an independent cohort. Cytomegalovirus status was reported to be diagnosed by the classifier with high specificity and sensitivity in both the original and validation cohorts. In a later analysis, most CMV-associated TCR beta chains were found to appear HLA-restricted, with HLA associations seemingly driven largely by CMV exposure. In a later analysis, over 15,000 TCR beta sequences were associated with specific HLA alleles at a false discovery rate of 0.05. A group of highly shared sequence variants was considered likely to be a technical artifact of the sequencing pipeline. CMV serostatus was the only immune exposure information available for the cohort. The authors suggested that the approach could potentially be extended to other disease states and immunological phenotypes. While some public TCRs were present in many individuals, most TCR sequences turned up only very rarely across donors. In an earlier analysis of 587 of the donors, most TCR beta V segments were observed in productive rearrangements about 90% or about 30% of the time, broadly matching IMGT annotations. A further reported finding was that TCR beta sequences accurately predicted the HLA-A and HLA-B alleles for most subjects in the first cohort. Around 16 rarely observed V segments, including chromosome 9 orphons, were excluded from the earlier analysis of approximately 500 of the donors because counts were too low. The 87-base-pair reads could not distinguish some IMGT-functional V segments, including TRBV6-2 and TRBV6-3, so those segments were excluded. Correlated functional status among segregating V segments might reflect linkage disequilibrium, but an unknown experimental factor could not be ruled out. In a later analysis, the rate of TCR association differed among HLA loci, with DRB1 alleles having the most associated TCRs and HLA-C alleles having the fewest. Compared with equally common non-associated chains, HLA-associated TCR beta chains in a later analysis were more clonally expanded and had lower generation probabilities. Compared with the approximately 600-donor mean, donors in an Asian-associated ancestry cluster had fewer N-insertions in productive TCRs, according to a later genetic analysis. Strong co-occurrence of HLA alleles, especially DR and DQ, made assigning TCR associations to individual alleles difficult. Sequencing depth was assumed to be roughly uniform across donors in the presence/absence analyses, though that assumption may not hold. Because HLA typing was missing for some donors at each locus, association tests included only the typed subset.

Library method: the immunoSEQ multiplex PCR assay. A mixture of 60 forward primers for TCR Vbeta segments and 13 reverse primers for TCR Jbeta segments was used in the multiplex PCR. A multiplex PCR assay on genomic DNA amplified the CDR3 region of rearranged TCR beta genes. The amplified TCR beta libraries were sequenced on the Illumina HiSeq System as 87-base-pair reads. As for the authors' bioinformatics: In a later analysis, tens of millions of unique TCR beta chains were counted across the approximately 620 repertoires, and around 10 million of these chains were shared by at least two donors. Raw reads were error-corrected and collapsed into unique sequences with a nearest-neighbor algorithm that merged closely related sequences to remove PCR and sequencing errors. CDR3 sequences were aligned to IMGT reference sequences to assign V, D and J gene segments. For a sequence to be retained, a match of at least six nucleotides was required to both a V gene segment and a J gene segment. A rearrangement was called productive if the CDR3 had no stop codons and remained in frame with V and J, and every other rearrangement was called non-productive. Following IMGT convention, CDR3 was defined as the stretch from the second conserved V-encoded cysteine up to the conserved J-encoded phenylalanine. Sequences without an unambiguous match to a single V gene segment were excluded from the earlier analysis of approximately 600 of the donors. An earlier analysis of a few hundred of the donors classified V segments as functional when productive rearrangements were above 56.7% and as segregating when the standard deviation between donors was above 5%. To diagnose cytomegalovirus status from the catalog of TCR beta chain sequences, a statistical classification framework was built. V and J gene assignment, in a later analysis, came from comparing TCR nucleotide sequences with IMGT/GENE-DB human TR gene sequences. In a later analysis, CDR3 sequences and most-parsimonious VDJ recombination scenarios were assigned using the TCRdist pipeline. In a later analysis, each TCR beta chain was defined by its CDR3 amino acid sequence together with its V-gene family, and reads without a unique V-gene family were excluded. To address suspected cross-contamination and a sequencing artifact, a later analysis removed a few hundred highly shared, low-generation-probability nucleotide sequences. In a later analysis, a clonal expansion index for each public chain was calculated from normalized within-repertoire ranks of inferred template counts. A later analysis computed generation probabilities with a VDJ recombination model fitted to out-of-frame rearrangements, and checked the results against IGoR. Hypergeometric tests were used in a later analysis to score TCR-TCR, TCR-HLA and TCR-CMV co-occurrence, with a repertoire-size bias correction applied to the TCR pairs. False discovery rates were estimated in a later analysis by permuting HLA or CMV assignments 20 times. In a later analysis, co-occurring TCRs were grouped using DBSCAN, and TCRdist sequence similarity was added for clustering within HLA-allele-positive subsets. Repertoires with fewer than 30,000 or more than 120,000 public chains were left out of co-occurrence clustering, as were four to six repertoires with anomalous nucleotide sharing. TCRdb retrieved this table from immuneACCESS and kept in-frame rearrangements only. Not all clones are present; in checked studies, unresolved V genes account for under half, and no reason is known for the remainder. V, J and clone size reflect that table, while D and trimming were determined from the DNA. This sample gives over 70,000 clones in total; over 60% of them show up just once. The ten top clones hold about 3.8% of the sample.

The cohort comprised 550 to 700 healthy bone marrow donors. At the time of sampling, all cohort members were nominally healthy, though unrecorded immune exposures were likely present. The donor was CMV seronegative and belonged to the group of around 350 seronegative cohort members. A peripheral blood sample was collected from each donor, and TCR beta sequencing was performed on peripheral blood mononuclear cells. The Qiagen DNeasy Blood Extraction Kit was used to extract genomic DNA from the blood cell samples. Note on this clone: Its antigen target is currently unknown. Base qualities were left out, and no much larger clone turns up one base away.

The CDR3, from cysteine to phenylalanine, totals 13 residues. The retained sequence is limited to the CDR3, 39 bases, with the frame set at the first base. CDR1 and CDR2, looked up from the germline V gene, are MDHEN and SYDVKM. Relative to germline, V is missing 8 bases and J is missing 3 bases, with 4 bases of the junction outside any gene match. The chain links TRBV28 with TRBJ2-1, with TRBD1 matching 7 junction bases. The sequencing input was PBMCs. This sequence was found in a man between 25 and 39 years old in good health and CMV-seronegative. The CDR3 reads as follows: CASEGAGYNEQFF. The DNA reads TGTGCCAGCGAGGGGGCCGGCTACAATGAGCAGTTCTTC.